Reported below is one T cell receptor (beta chain). The antigen remains undetermined. This specimen belongs to a study of vaccination effects on CD4 cells after COVID-19. CDR3 size: 16 residues. The culture ran for approximately 9 days before CD4+ T cells were isolated. Repertoires were generated with immunoSEQ multiplex PCR, while TCRdb's copy carries only in-frame clones and drops some. The sample has roughly 60,000 clones, about two thirds seen once. This rearrangement joins TRBV21-1 to TRBJ1-4; the table names TRBD1, a call not compared with the DNA. TRBV21-1 is a listed pseudogene. The starting material was CD4+ T cells from PBMCs cultured without peptide, obtained before COVID-19 vaccination. The receptor was isolated from a human donor who had a prior SARS-CoV-2 infection. The CDR3 loop reads CASSKVSHATNEKLFF. DNA of the CDR3: TGTGCCAGCAGCAAAGTCAGTCATGCAACTAATGAAAAACTGTTTTTT.